This passage covers 19 T cell receptor beta chains from one sample sequenced in a study of T cells in women clearing cervical HPV infection. TCRdb keeps only in-frame clones here, not all; method: immunoSEQ multiplex PCR. Its listing shows some 25,000 clones. Sequencing input: blood buffy coat. The receptors shown here come from a woman aged 18-70 years with a cervical HPV16 infection that either progressed to CIN3+ or cleared (not recorded which).

Turning to this clone: The read ends 3 residues shy of where the CDR3 ends; the end is completed using the germline J gene. The chain links TRBV7-9 to TRBJ2-5; D is undetermined. In germline, CDR1 is SEHNR, CDR2 FQNEAQ (reference sequence). V lost 8 bases to trimming and J lost 5 bases, with 15 bases between them. The CDR3 has 13 residues. CDR3 amino acids: CASSQYASETQYF. Partial CDR3 DNA: TGTGCCAGCTCTCAGTACGCCTCGGAGACC.

On this clone itself: Read data end 3 residues before the CDR3 end; the end is taken from the germline J gene. This chain links TRBV30 with TRBJ1-2; no reliable D call. CDR1 and CDR2 (germline): GTSNPN, SVGIG (reference sequence). Trimming cost V 3 bases and J 4 bases, with 9 bases left between them. The CDR3 is 12 amino acids. The CDR3 reads CAWRDGVYGYTF. The CDR3 DNA, read in part, is TGTGCCTGGAGAGACGGGGTCTATGGC. Complete variable domain (other parts from reference TRBV30 and TRBJ1-2): SQTIHQWPATLVQPVGSPLSLECTVEGTSNPNLYWYRQAAGRGLQLLFYSVGIGQISSEVPQNLSASRPQDRQFILSSKKLLLSDSGFYLCAWRDGVYGYTFGSGTRLTVV.

Of note for this clone: The DNA ends 3 residues before the CDR3 does, and the rest of the CDR3 is filled in from the germline J gene. The genes are TRBV20-1 and TRBJ1-6, with D possibly TRBD1 on 6 matching bases. The CDR3 consists of 14 residues. V was cut by 2 bases and J by 6 bases, with 11 bases left in between. Germline V gives CDR1 DFQATT, CDR2 SNEGSKA (reference sequence). CDR3 bases read: TGCAGTGCTAGAAGACAGGCCTTTAATTCACCC. Translated: CSARRQAFNSP. The full CDR3 protein is CSARRQAFNSPLHF.

As to this clone: The read falls 3 residues short of the CDR3 end, and the missing part is taken from the germline J gene. The V call is TRBV19, the J call TRBJ1-2; TRBD1 matches 7 bases. The CDR3 runs to 13 residues. Germline lookup yields CDR1 LNHDA and CDR2 SQIVND (reference sequence). The CDR3 loop is CASSTRDSGDYTF. The CDR3 DNA, read in part, is TGTGCCAGTAGTACACGGGACAGCGGCGAC.

Concerning this clone itself: The observed sequence ends 3 residues before the CDR3 terminus, with the missing tail filled in from the germline J gene. The chain carries TRBV6-2 or TRBV6-3 and TRBJ2-7; 8 bases agree with TRBD1. The V gene end was trimmed by 6 bases and the J gene end by 2 bases; junction bases not matched to a gene: 9. CDR1 and CDR2 (germline): MNHEY, SVGEGT. The CDR3 has 15 amino acids. The CDR3 is CASRKGQGAAYEQYF. CDR3 bases read: TGTGCCAGCAGGAAAGGGCAGGGGGCGGCCTACGAG.

The CDR3 DNA, read in part, is TGCGCCAGCAGCTTGGCCGAGGGGCGG. Translation gives CASSLAEGR. The CDR3 in its entirety is CASSLAEGRAFF. This chain uses TRBV5-1 with TRBJ1-1, with D maybe TRBD1 (5 bases). The sequenced fragment ends 3 residues before the CDR3 boundary, so the rest is inferred from the germline J gene. CDR3 length: 12 residues. Germline CDR1 SGHRS, CDR2 YFSETQ.

Notes on this clone: The CDR3 end lies 3 residues beyond the end of the read and is filled in from the germline J gene. The V gene is TRBV18, the J gene TRBJ2-2; D not certain. The germline gives CDR1 KGHSH, CDR2 LQKENI. V shed 8 bases and J shed 5 bases, with 12 bases lying between them. CDR3 length equals 13 residues. This chain's CDR3 is CASQPAGTGELFF. Incomplete CDR3 DNA: TGTGCCAGCCAGCCGGCCGGGACCGGGGAG.

In the case of this clone: The CDR3 end lies 3 residues beyond the end of the read and is filled in from the germline J gene. The chain combines TRBV5-6 with TRBJ2-7, with D perhaps matching TRBD1 (6 bases). Germline CDR1 is SGHDT and CDR2 is YYEEEE. The V gene lost 4 bases and the J gene lost 0 bases, with 11 bases spanning the gap. CDR3 length: 14 amino acids. CDR3 sequence: CASSTGTSSYEQYF. The CDR3 DNA, read in part, is TGTGCCAGCAGCACCGGGACATCCTCCTACGAG.

Concerning this clone: A read error may produce the germline difference seen at one junction end. The CDR3 end is not reached by the read, which stops 3 residues before it; the germline J gene fills it in. The sample holds other DNA sequences that translate to the same CDR3. The chain has TRBV7-9 and TRBJ1-3; 9 positions agree with TRBD1. Germline loops: CDR1 SEHNR, CDR2 FQNEAQ (reference sequence). The CDR3 contains 14 residues. The covered CDR3 bases are TGTGCCAGCAGCTTTGGGACAGGGTCAAACACT. Translation: CASSFGTGSNT. The whole CDR3 region reads CASSFGTGSNTIYF.

A note on this clone: Read coverage stops 3 residues before the CDR3 terminus; the germline J gene supplies the remainder. V is TRBV19 and J is TRBJ1-4; D is undetermined. Germline CDR1 LNHDA, CDR2 SQIVND (reference sequence). CDR3 length equals 14 residues. Deletions cut 3 bases from V and 4 bases from J, with 9 bases between. The sequenced part of the CDR3 DNA is TGTGCCAGTAGTATTCGGGGATTTAATGAAAAA. Protein product: CASSIRGFNEK. The full CDR3 protein reads CASSIRGFNEKLFF.

A word on this clone: With the read ending 3 residues before the CDR3 end, the germline J gene is used to fill in that end. The chain links TRBV5-1 to TRBJ2-1; weak D call: TRBD2 (6 bases). The CDR3 totals 15 residues. Germline V CDR1 and CDR2: SGHRS, YFSETQ. Trimming pared 4 bases from V and 7 bases from J, leaving 18 bases between. The CDR3 DNA, read in part, is TGCGCCAGCAGCCTTGCGGGGCCCCCCAATAATGAG. Translation: CASSLAGPPNNE. The entire CDR3 protein reads CASSLAGPPNNEQFF. Together with reference TRBV5-1 and TRBJ2-1, the CDR3 gives the full variable domain: KAGVTQTPRYLIKTRGQQVTLSCSPISGHRSVSWYQQTPGQGLQFLFEYFSETQRNKGNFPGRFSGRQFSNSRSEMNVSTLELGDSALYLCASSLAGPPNNEQFFGPGTRLTVL.

Concerning this clone: The CDR3 end lies 3 residues beyond the end of the read and is filled in from the germline J gene. The chain couples TRBV5-1 to TRBJ2-3, with D perhaps TRBD1 (6 bases). Trimming cost V 0 bases and J 4 bases, with 15 bases left between them. Germline V lookup: CDR1 SGHRS, CDR2 YFSETQ. There are 16 residues in the CDR3. The CDR3 DNA, read in part, is TGCGCCAGCAGCTTGGCCGGTCAGGGGCCCTCAGATACG. Protein sequence: CASSLAGQGPSDT. The full CDR3 is CASSLAGQGPSDTQYF.

On this clone itself: The read halts 3 residues ahead of the CDR3 end, with the missing end drawn from the germline J gene. The chain recombines TRBV19 with TRBJ1-2; possible D gene TRBD1, 5 bases. This CDR3 comprises 15 residues. Deletions cut 7 bases from V and 4 bases from J, with 19 bases between. In germline, CDR1 is LNHDA, CDR2 SQIVND (reference sequence). This chain's CDR3 is CASTKTWGGTYGYTF. CDR3 DNA (partial): TGTGCCAGTACTAAAACTTGGGGGGGGACCTATGGC. Full variable domain (rest looked up from reference TRBV19 and TRBJ1-2): DGGITQSPKYLFRKEGQNVTLSCEQNLNHDAMYWYRQDPGQGLRLIYYSQIVNDFQKGDIAEGYSVSREKKESFPLTVTSAQKNPTAFYLCASTKTWGGTYGYTFGSGTRLTVV.

Regarding this clone: The read terminates 3 residues before the CDR3 end, so the remaining end is supplied by the germline J gene. The chain links TRBV2 to TRBJ2-1; maybe TRBD1 (5 bases). The V gene's germline CDR1 is SNHLY and CDR2 FYNNEI. The CDR3 is 16 amino acids. Between the trimmed V and J ends, which lost 6 bases and 0 bases, there was a span of 15 bases. CDR3 residues: CASSEFTGFSYNEQFF. CDR3 DNA (partial): TGTGCCAGCAGCGAATTTACAGGCTTCTCCTACAATGAG.

Concerning this clone: The junction departs from germline at one end; a sequencing error may be responsible. Read sequence stops 3 residues before the CDR3 end, and the germline J gene provides the missing end. The same CDR3 also results from other DNA sequences found in this sample. The J gene is TRBJ1-3, the V gene TRBV7-6, with D possibly matching TRBD1 (6 bases). CDR1 SGHVS and CDR2 FNYEAQ come from the germline V gene. The CDR3 has 16 amino acids. The CDR3 bases that were read are TGTGCCAGCAGCTTAAACAGGGTTGGCTCTGGAAACACG. Its translation: CASSLNRVGSGNT. The entire CDR3 protein reads CASSLNRVGSGNTIYF.

Remarks on this clone: The DNA ends 3 residues before the CDR3 does, and the rest of the CDR3 is filled in from the germline J gene. The chain is built from TRBV6-4 and TRBJ1-1, with a possible D match to TRBD1 (5 bases). CDR1 MRHNA and CDR2 SNTAGT come from the germline V gene. This CDR3 has 14 amino acids. V lost 6 bases to trimming and J lost 6 bases, with 17 bases between them. The DNA read from the CDR3 is TGTGCCAGCAGAGTACAGGCAGTAGAGGCTGAA. Amino acid sequence: CASRVQAVEAE. The full-length CDR3 reads as CASRVQAVEAEAFF.

Turning to this clone: Read coverage stops 3 residues before the CDR3 terminus; the germline J gene supplies the remainder. This rearrangement joins TRBV13 to TRBJ2-3, with TRBD2 identical over 9 bases. Germline assignment: CDR1 PRHDT and CDR2 FYEKMQ (reference sequence). There are 15 residues in the CDR3. The CDR3 loop is CASGTSGLYQETQYF. The DNA read from the CDR3 is TGTGCCAGCGGTACTAGCGGGCTTTACCAAGAGACG.

Notes on this clone: Sequencing ends 3 residues short of the CDR3 end; the germline J gene provides the rest. The J gene is TRBJ1-1, the V gene TRBV5-6; 11 bases fit TRBD1. Trimming took 3 bases from V and 6 from J; bases not matched to a gene: 7. Looked up from germline, CDR1 is SGHDT and CDR2 is YYEEEE. This CDR3 spans 15 amino acids. The covered CDR3 bases are TGTGCCAGCAGCTCGGGACAGGGGGGGTTCGCTGAA. Translated, it gives CASSSGQGGFAE. The whole CDR3 sequence is CASSSGQGGFAEAFF.

Remarks on this clone: The CDR3 end lies 3 residues beyond the end of the read and is filled in from the germline J gene. V is TRBV19 and J is TRBJ1-5; D remains ambiguous. The CDR3 loop spans 15 amino acids. Germline CDR1 LNHDA, CDR2 SQIVND (reference sequence). Trimming cost V 6 bases and J 4 bases, with 16 bases left between them. The CDR3 sequence is CASSHIGDINQPQHF. Incomplete CDR3 DNA: TGTGCCAGTAGCCACATCGGGGATATTAATCAGCCC.